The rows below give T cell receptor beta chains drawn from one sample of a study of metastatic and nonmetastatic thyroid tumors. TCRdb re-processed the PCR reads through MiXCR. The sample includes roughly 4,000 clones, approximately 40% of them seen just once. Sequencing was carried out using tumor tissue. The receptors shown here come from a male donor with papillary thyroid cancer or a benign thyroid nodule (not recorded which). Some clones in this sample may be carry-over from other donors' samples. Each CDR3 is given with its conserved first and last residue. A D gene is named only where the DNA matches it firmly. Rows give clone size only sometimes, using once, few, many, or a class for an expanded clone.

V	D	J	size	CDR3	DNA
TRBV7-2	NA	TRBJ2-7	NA	CAGSLAPREYYEQYF	TGTGCCGGCAGCTTAGCCCCTCGGGAGTATTACGAGCAGTACTTC
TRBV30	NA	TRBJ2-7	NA	CAWSVTTSPRPYF	TGTGCCTGGAGTGTAACTACTAGCCCCCGACCGTACTTC
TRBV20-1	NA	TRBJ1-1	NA	CSARTIGGPEAFF	TGCAGTGCTAGAACTATCGGGGGGCCTGAAGCTTTCTTT
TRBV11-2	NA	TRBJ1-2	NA	CASSLGPPGPGSYGYTF	TGTGCCAGCAGCTTAGGCCCCCCTGGTCCAGGAAGCTATGGCTACACCTTC
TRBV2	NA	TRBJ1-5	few	CASSGTGDKWTQHF	TGTGCCAGCAGTGGTACGGGCGATAAATGGACCCAGCATTTT
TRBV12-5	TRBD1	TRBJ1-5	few	CASGDIFGTDRVHQPQHF	TGTGCTAGTGGTGACATATTTGGGACTGACAGGGTACATCAGCCCCAGCATTTT
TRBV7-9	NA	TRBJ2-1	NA	CASSFDNEQFF	TGTGCCAGCAGCTTCGACAATGAGCAGTTCTTC
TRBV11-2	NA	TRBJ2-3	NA	CASSLIGFGDTQYF	TGTGCCAGCAGCTTAATTGGATTTGGGGATACGCAGTATTTT
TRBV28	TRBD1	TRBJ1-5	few	CASRNRGNSNQPQHF	TGTGCCAGCAGGAACAGGGGAAATAGCAATCAGCCCCAGCATTTT
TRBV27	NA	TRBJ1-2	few	CASRARSNYGYTF	TGTGCCAGCAGGGCTCGGTCCAACTATGGCTACACCTTC
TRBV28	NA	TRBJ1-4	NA	CASSFVTEFNEKLFF	TGTGCCAGCAGTTTTGTGACAGAGTTTAATGAAAAACTGTTCTTT
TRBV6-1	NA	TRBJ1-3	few	CASTSWAAGNTIYF	TGTGCCAGCACCAGCTGGGCGGCTGGAAACACCATATATTTT
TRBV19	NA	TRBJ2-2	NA	CASSITGSETFGGELFF	TGTGCCAGTAGTATAACTGGGTCAGAGACCTTCGGGGGGGAGCTGTTTTTT
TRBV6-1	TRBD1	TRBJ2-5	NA	CASSDSTGGETQYF	TGTGCCAGCAGTGATTCGACAGGGGGAGAGACCCAGTACTTC
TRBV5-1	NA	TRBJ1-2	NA	CASSLAGLWGDGYTF	TGCGCCAGCAGCTTGGCAGGTCTTTGGGGCGATGGCTACACCTTC
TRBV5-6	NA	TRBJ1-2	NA	CASSPDQGNGYTF	TGTGCCAGCAGCCCTGACCAGGGAAATGGCTACACCTTC
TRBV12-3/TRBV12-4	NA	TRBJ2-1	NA	CASSLIGENYNEQFF	TGTGCCAGCAGTTTGATCGGCGAGAACTACAATGAGCAGTTCTTC
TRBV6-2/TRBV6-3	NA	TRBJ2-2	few	CASSRANTGELFF	TGTGCCAGCAGTAGGGCGAACACCGGGGAGCTGTTTTTT
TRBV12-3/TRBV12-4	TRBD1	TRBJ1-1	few	CASSTGAFNTEAFF	TGTGCCAGCAGTACAGGGGCATTCAACACTGAAGCTTTCTTT
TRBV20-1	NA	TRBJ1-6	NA	CSARDGQSSSPLHF	TGCAGTGCTAGAGATGGGCAGTCTTCTTCACCCCTCCACTTT
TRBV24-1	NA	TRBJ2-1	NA	CATSDLRTRNEQFF	TGTGCCACCAGTGATTTACGGACGCGCAATGAGCAGTTCTTC
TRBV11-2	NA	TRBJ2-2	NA	CASSLRVNRLTSSGELFF	TGTGCCAGCAGCTTAAGGGTAAACAGACTTACATCCTCCGGGGAGCTGTTTTTT
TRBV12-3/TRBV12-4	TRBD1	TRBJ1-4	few	CASSGTGQGEKLFF	TGTGCCAGCAGTGGGACAGGGCAAGGGGAAAAACTGTTTTTT
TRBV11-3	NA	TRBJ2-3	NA	CASSLDSPRADTQYF	TGTGCCAGCAGCTTAGACTCCCCGAGGGCAGATACGCAGTATTTT
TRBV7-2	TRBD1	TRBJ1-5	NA	CASSLATGGQPQHF	TGTGCCAGCAGCTTAGCGACAGGGGGTCAGCCCCAGCATTTT
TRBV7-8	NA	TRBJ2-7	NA	CASSLVAAYEQCF	TGTGCCAGCAGCTTAGTGGCAGCCTACGAGCAGTGCTTC
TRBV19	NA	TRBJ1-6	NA	CARKAGGTRSPLHF	TGTGCCAGAAAGGCTGGGGGGACTCGGTCACCTCTCCACTTT
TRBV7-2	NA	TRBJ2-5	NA	CASSLGILAETQYF	TGTGCCAGCAGCTTAGGCATTTTGGCAGAGACCCAGTACTTC
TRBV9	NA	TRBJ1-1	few	CASQGPNAEAFF	TGTGCCAGTCAGGGTCCTAACGCTGAAGCTTTCTTT
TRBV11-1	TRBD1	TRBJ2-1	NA	CASSLVTGTGNNEQFF	TGTGCCAGCAGCTTAGTAACCGGGACAGGTAACAATGAGCAGTTCTTC
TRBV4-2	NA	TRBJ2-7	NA	CASSQDLWGGSYEQYF	TGTGCCAGCAGCCAAGATTTATGGGGGGGCAGCTACGAGCAGTACTTC
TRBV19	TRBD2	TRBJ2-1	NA	CASRPSSGLTYNEQFF	TGTGCCAGTAGGCCGTCTAGCGGGCTAACCTACAATGAGCAGTTCTTC
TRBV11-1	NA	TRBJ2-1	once	CASSPLGGDGQTSKQFF	TGTGCCAGCAGCCCACTAGGAGGAGACGGACAGACATCAAAGCAGTTCTTC
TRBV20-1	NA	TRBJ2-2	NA	CSASTSNTGELFF	TGCAGTGCTAGTACTTCGAACACCGGGGAGCTGTTTTTT